The clone carrying this TCR beta chain was counted between two and nine times. The sample belongs to a study of OX40 agonist ivuxolimab in advanced cancers. V dropped 7 bases and J dropped 6 bases, with 21 bases sitting between them. The CDR3 contains 14 residues. Germline values: CDR1 SQVTM, CDR2 ANQGSEA. Measured with immunoSEQ multiplex PCR; TCRdb has only the in-frame clones, and not every one. The sample holds about 83,000 clones; roughly four fifths are singletons and the top ten take approximately 1.9%. The chain has TRBV29-1 and TRBJ2-5; possible D gene TRBD2, 5 bases. The sequence came from an adult with an advanced solid tumor such as melanoma, head and neck, liver or kidney cancer. The sequencing used CD4+ or CD8+ T cells sorted from blood, collected in a trial of the OX40 agonist ivuxolimab. CDR3 in amino acids: CSAERDRGAKTQYF. The CDR3, as DNA: TGCAGCGCAGAGAGGGATCGGGGTGCAAAGACCCAGTACTTC.